This note documents a single T cell receptor (beta chain) sequence. This entry comes from a study of blood T cell repertoires in COVID-19. TCRdb's copy holds only in-frame clones and misses some; the assay was immunoSEQ multiplex PCR. The sample contains fewer than 250,000 clones, about nine tenths of which appear only once. Germline CDR1 MNHEY, CDR2 SMNVEV (reference sequence). The V end lost 5 bases, the J end lost 0 bases, and 18 bases lay between the germline ends. The CDR3 is made up of 17 amino acids. This sequence originates from a young woman with acute COVID-19. Sequenced sample: PBMCs or T cells enriched from blood (not recorded which). This chain joins TRBV27 and TRBJ2-3, with a weak D call TRBD1 (5 bases). In nucleotides, the CDR3 is TGTGCCAGCAGTACATCAACAGGAGTAGATAGCACAGATACGCAGTATTTT. This translates into CASSTSTGVDSTDTQYF.